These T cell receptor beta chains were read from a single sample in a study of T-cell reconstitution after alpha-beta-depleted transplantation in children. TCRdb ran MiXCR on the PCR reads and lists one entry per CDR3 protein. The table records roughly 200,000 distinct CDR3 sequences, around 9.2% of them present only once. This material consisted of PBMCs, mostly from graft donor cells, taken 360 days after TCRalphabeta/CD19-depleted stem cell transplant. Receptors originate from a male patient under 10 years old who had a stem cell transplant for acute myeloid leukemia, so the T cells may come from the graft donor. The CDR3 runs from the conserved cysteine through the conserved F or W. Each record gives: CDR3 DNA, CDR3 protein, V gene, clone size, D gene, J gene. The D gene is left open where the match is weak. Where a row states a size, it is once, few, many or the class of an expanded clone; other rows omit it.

TGTGCCAGCAGTGCTACAGGGGGCTTGGAGACCCAGTACTTC	CASSATGGLETQYF	TRBV6-1	.	TRBD1	TRBJ2-5
TGTGCCAGCAGTATACGGACTAGCGGCCAAGAGACCCAGTACTTC	CASSIRTSGQETQYF	TRBV27	.	TRBD2	TRBJ2-5
TGTGCCACGAAGGACTGGGTTCACAATGAGCAGTTCTTC	CATKDWVHNEQFF	TRBV10-3	many	.	TRBJ2-1
TGTGCCAGCAGCGTAGAGGGGTCTGTCTGGGGTACCGGGGAGCTGTTTTTT	CASSVEGSVWGTGELFF	TRBV9	few	.	TRBJ2-2
TGTGCCAGCGGGGTAGTACGTACGCAGTATTTT	CASGVVRTQYF	TRBV12-3/TRBV12-4	many	.	TRBJ2-3
TGTGCCAGCAGCCCCACAGGGAAGGGATCGAACACCGGGGAGCTGTTTTTT	CASSPTGKGSNTGELFF	TRBV7-9	.	.	TRBJ2-2
TGTGCCAGCAGCCAACGCCAGAGATCCTACGAGCAGTACTTC	CASSQRQRSYEQYF	TRBV4-2	.	.	TRBJ2-7
TGTGCCAGCAGCCTAAGGGGAGGGAGGAGGAATGAGCAGTTCTTC	CASSLRGGRRNEQFF	TRBV12-3/TRBV12-4	few	TRBD2	TRBJ2-1
TGCAGCGTTTATCTAGCGGGAGAATCCTACGAGCAGTACTTC	CSVYLAGESYEQYF	TRBV29-1	.	TRBD2	TRBJ2-7
TGCAGCGTTGATTACCTTCTTAGCTCCTACAATGAGCAGTTCTTC	CSVDYLLSSYNEQFF	TRBV29-1	many	.	TRBJ2-1